This entry describes one T cell receptor (beta chain). These data belong to a study of blood T cell repertoires in COVID-19. Study at large: Material from acute and convalescent COVID-19 was sourced from the United States, Italy and Spain. PBMCs, B-cell-depleted T cells, or T cells were the source of the cDNA or gDNA that made up the material.

Per the original data handling: Cell counts per sample came from amplifying reference gene primers. Data came from immunoSEQ multiplex PCR; TCRdb stores just in-frame clones and leaves some out. Clonal size and the V and J genes are those of that table, whereas D and trimming came from the DNA. There are about 95,000 clones in the sample; around nine tenths occur only once, and roughly 3.9% lies in the top ten. The CDR3 extends over 13 amino acids. CDR1 GTSNPN and CDR2 SVGIG come from the germline V gene (reference sequence). Trimming cost V 0 bases and J 7 bases, with 7 bases left between them. The genes are TRBV30 and TRBJ1-6; D unresolved. Material: peripheral blood. The source is a woman aged 50 to 65 in a cohort sampled during active COVID-19. CDR3 nucleotides: TGTGCCTGGAGTGTATCCCCAAATTCACCCCTCCACTTT. It translates to CAWSVSPNSPLHF.